Below are 2 T cell receptor beta chains sequenced from a single sample in a study of T cells in Graves' hyperthyroidism and ophthalmopathy. RNA transcripts served as the template for amplifying TCR beta CDR3 regions. The HTBI primer set drove a first-round RT-PCR of the TCR CDR3. MiXCR was run by TCRdb on the multiplex PCR reads, yielding one entry per CDR3 protein. The sample yields 660,000 or so distinct CDR3 sequences, 45% seen once. The sample comprised peripheral blood or thyroid tissue (not recorded which). These receptors all come from an adult man with Graves' disease, either hyperthyroidism or ophthalmopathy (not recorded which).

CDR3 sequence reads: CSASVGLAGKETQYF. Written as DNA, the CDR3 is TGCAGTGCTAGTGTGGGACTAGCGGGGAAGGAGACCCAGTACTTC. The gene calls are TRBV20-1 and TRBJ2-5, with 13 bases identical to TRBD2. This CDR3 has 15 residues. Germline V lookup: CDR1 DFQATT, CDR2 SNEGSKA (reference sequence). The ends lost 3 bases at V and 5 bases at J; junction bases unmatched: 6.

The CDR3 reads CASSWDISGYTF. The CDR3 region has the DNA TGTGCCAGCAGTTGGGACATCTCTGGCTACACCTTC. The chain couples TRBV7-9 to TRBJ1-2, with D tentatively TRBD1 (6 bases). Germline CDR1 reads SEHNR; CDR2 reads FQNEAQ (reference sequence). V lost 6 bases, J lost 7 bases, and 12 bases lay in between. The CDR3 has 12 residues.